This T cell receptor (beta chain) appears in the sequencing data of a study of blood T cell repertoires in COVID-19. Across the whole study: From the United States, Italy and Spain came samples of acute and convalescent COVID-19.

Assay used: immunoSEQ multiplex PCR; TCRdb lists only in-frame clones, some missing. The table lists more than 200,000 clones, about 88% of them singletons. This CDR3 is 13 amino acids long. Germline trimming cut 6 bases from V and 6 bases from J; bases unmatched to any gene: 8. The receptor was isolated from a woman aged 40-49 years who had recovered from COVID-19. Sequencing input: peripheral blood. This sequence joins TRBV12-3 or TRBV12-4 and TRBJ2-7; TRBD1 matches at 7 bases. The CDR3 DNA follows: TGTGCCAGCAGCCGACAGGGCAACGGCGAGCAGTACTTC. Its protein product is CASSRQGNGEQYF.